One sample yielded the 8 T cell receptor beta chains listed below, sequenced in a study of cytomegalovirus exposure and HLA in healthy donors (dated 2017 in TCRdb). Libraries were constructed by the immunoSEQ multiplex PCR assay. The multiplex PCR relied on a mix of 60 forward primers for TCR Vbeta segments and 13 reverse primers for TCR Jbeta segments. TCRdb stores this immuneACCESS table with in-frame sequences only. Part of the clones is absent; in the studies checked, under half of the shortfall reflects unresolved V genes, and no reason is known for the rest. The sample's records list about 20,000 clones. 22% of the sample is taken by the ten largest. The sample was PBMCs. The origin of the receptors is a man in his 60s in good health and CMV-seropositive.

Points on this clone: The junction departs from germline at one end; a sequencing error may be responsible. The chain recombines TRBV9 with TRBJ2-7; D may be TRBD1 (5 bases). Germline V gene lookup returns CDR1 SGDLS and CDR2 YYNGEE. This CDR3 comprises 14 residues. CDR3 amino acids: CASSVGQAAYKQYF. The CDR3 DNA sequence: TGTGCCAGCAGCGTGGGGCAGGCAGCCTACAAGCAGTACTTC.

The gene calls are TRBV20-1 and TRBJ2-7; D remains ambiguous. Trimming removed 4 bases from V and 4 bases from J, with 8 bases in between. Germline-derived CDR1 and CDR2 are DFQATT and SNEGSKA (reference sequence). The CDR3 is 11 amino acids. The CDR3 here is CSATPRYEQYF. In DNA, the CDR3 is TGCAGTGCTACTCCTAGGTACGAGCAGTACTTC.

The chain has TRBV6-6 and TRBJ1-2, with D tentatively TRBD1 (5 bases). The CDR3 covers 15 residues. V lost 5 bases and J 0 bases, leaving 13 bases between the germline ends. CDR1 MNHNY and CDR2 SVGAGI come from the germline V gene (reference sequence). This CDR3 is CASSPGGITNYGYTF. The CDR3 nucleotides are TGTGCCAGCAGTCCTGGGGGGATAACTAACTATGGCTACACCTTC.

The CDR3: CSAVLGETQYF. The CDR3 DNA follows: TGCAGTGCCGTACTTGGAGAGACCCAGTACTTC. This chain joins TRBV20-1 and TRBJ2-5; D is unclear. CDR1 is DFQATT, CDR2 SNEGSKA, per germline (reference sequence). This CDR3 region has 11 residues. Trimming removed 6 bases from V and 4 bases from J, with 9 bases in between.

This chain uses TRBV19 with TRBJ1-5; TRBD1 agrees at 9 bases. Per germline, CDR1 LNHDA and CDR2 SQIVND (reference sequence). The J segment lost 2 bases and the V segment lost 4 bases, leaving 9 bases of the junction unmatched. The CDR3 runs to 17 residues. CDR3 amino acids: CASSKYRGQVGNQPQHF. Written as DNA, the CDR3 is TGTGCCAGTAGTAAGTACAGGGGGCAAGTCGGCAATCAGCCCCAGCATTTT.

The chain uses TRBV27 and TRBJ2-7, with D possibly being TRBD1 (6 bases). Trimming removed 7 bases from V and 6 bases from J, with 19 bases in between. The germline V gene has CDR1 MNHEY and CDR2 SMNVEV (reference sequence). CDR3 length: 14 residues. The CDR3 loop reads CASTLGHAACEQYF. Here the CDR3 DNA reads TGTGCCAGCACTCTGGGACACGCCGCTTGCGAGCAGTACTTC.

Notes on this clone: Other DNA sequences in the same sample also yield this CDR3. The chain uses TRBV7-9 and TRBJ1-5; 7 nucleotides align to TRBD1. The CDR3 is made up of 14 amino acids. The germline gives CDR1 SEHNR, CDR2 FQNEAQ (reference sequence). Trimming removed 5 bases from V and 6 bases from J; junction bases left unmatched: 7. The CDR3 nucleotides read TGTGCCAGCAGCCTAGGGGGCGTGGGTCAGCCCCAGCATTTT. Translated: CASSLGGVGQPQHF.

The genes are TRBV5-1 and TRBJ1-1; possibly TRBD1 for D (5 bases). The CDR3 is made up of 15 amino acids. Trimming took off 2 bases at V and 3 bases at J, with 14 bases between the two ends. Germline CDR1 reads SGHRS; CDR2 reads YFSETQ. CDR3 protein: CASSFRRGGDTEAFF. CDR3 DNA: TGCGCCAGCAGCTTCCGGAGGGGAGGGGACACTGAAGCTTTCTTT.